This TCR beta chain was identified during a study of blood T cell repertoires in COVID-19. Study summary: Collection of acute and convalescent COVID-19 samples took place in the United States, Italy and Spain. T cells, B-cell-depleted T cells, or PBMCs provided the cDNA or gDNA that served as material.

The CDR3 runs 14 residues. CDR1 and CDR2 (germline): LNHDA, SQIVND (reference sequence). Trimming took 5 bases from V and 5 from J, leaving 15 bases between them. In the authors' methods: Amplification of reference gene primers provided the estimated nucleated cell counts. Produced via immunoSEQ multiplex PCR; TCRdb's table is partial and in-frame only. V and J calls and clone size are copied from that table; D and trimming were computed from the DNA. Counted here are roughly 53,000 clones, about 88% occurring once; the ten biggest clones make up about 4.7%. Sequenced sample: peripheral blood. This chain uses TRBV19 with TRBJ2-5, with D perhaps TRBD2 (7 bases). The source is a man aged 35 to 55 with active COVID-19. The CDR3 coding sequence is TGTGCCAGTAGTCCCAGGCGGGGGCCGGAGACCCAGTACTTC. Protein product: CASSPRRGPETQYF.